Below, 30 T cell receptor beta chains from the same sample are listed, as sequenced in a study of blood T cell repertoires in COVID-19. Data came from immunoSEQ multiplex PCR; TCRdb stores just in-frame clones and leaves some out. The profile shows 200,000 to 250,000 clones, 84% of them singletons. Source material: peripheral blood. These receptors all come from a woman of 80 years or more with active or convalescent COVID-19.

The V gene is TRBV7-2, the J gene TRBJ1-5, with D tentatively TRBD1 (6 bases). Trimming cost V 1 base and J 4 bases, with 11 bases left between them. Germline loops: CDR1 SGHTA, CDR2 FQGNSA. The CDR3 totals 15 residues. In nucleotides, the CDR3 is TGTGCCAGCAGCTTAGAACAGGGCCTGAATCAGCCCCAGCATTTT. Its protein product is CASSLEQGLNQPQHF.

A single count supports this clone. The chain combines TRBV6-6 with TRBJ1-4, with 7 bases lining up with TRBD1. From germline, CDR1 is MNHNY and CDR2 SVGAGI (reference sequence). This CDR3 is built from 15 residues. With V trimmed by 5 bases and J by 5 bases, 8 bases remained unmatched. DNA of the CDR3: TGTGCCAGCAGTGCCTACCGGGACAGCAATGAAAAACTGTTTTTT. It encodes CASSAYRDSNEKLFF.

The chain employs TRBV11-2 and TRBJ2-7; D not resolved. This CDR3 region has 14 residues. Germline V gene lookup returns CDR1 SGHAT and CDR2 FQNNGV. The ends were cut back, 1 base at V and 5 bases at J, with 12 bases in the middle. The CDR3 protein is CASSLVGVLDEQYF. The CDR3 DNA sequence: TGTGCCAGCAGCTTAGTGGGCGTGCTGGACGAGCAGTACTTC.

This chain's CDR3 is CASSEARLHYNEQFF. In DNA form, the CDR3 reads TGTGCCAGCAGTGAAGCCAGATTACACTACAATGAGCAGTTCTTC. V gene TRBV2 combines with J gene TRBJ2-1; D is uncertain. The length of the CDR3 is 15 residues. Germline V CDR1 and CDR2: SNHLY, FYNNEI. Trimming left V 0 bases short and J 3 bases short, with 9 bases between.

The CDR3 is CASSLWTGHTEAFF. The CDR3 coding sequence is TGTGCCAGCAGCCTATGGACAGGGCACACTGAAGCTTTCTTT. This chain links TRBV28 with TRBJ1-1; 8 nucleotides line up with TRBD1. The CDR3 has 14 amino acids. J was trimmed by 3 bases and V by 6 bases; bases with no gene match: 6. Germline V gene data show CDR1 as MDHEN and CDR2 as SYDVKM.

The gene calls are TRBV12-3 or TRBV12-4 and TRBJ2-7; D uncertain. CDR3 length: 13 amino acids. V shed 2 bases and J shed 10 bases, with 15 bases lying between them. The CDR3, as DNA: TGTGCCAGCAGTTTATCACAGATTAGAGAACAGTACTTC. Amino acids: CASSLSQIREQYF.

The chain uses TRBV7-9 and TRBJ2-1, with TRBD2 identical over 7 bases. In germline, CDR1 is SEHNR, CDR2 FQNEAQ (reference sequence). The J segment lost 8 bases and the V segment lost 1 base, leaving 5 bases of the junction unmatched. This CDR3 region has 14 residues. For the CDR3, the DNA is TGTGCCAGCAGCTTAGACTTTGGGGGGGATGAGCAGTTCTTC. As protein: CASSLDFGGDEQFF. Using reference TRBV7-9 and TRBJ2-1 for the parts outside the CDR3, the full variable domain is DTGVSQNPRHKITKRGQNVTFRCDPISEHNRLYWYRQTLGQGPEFLTYFQNEAQLEKSRLLSDRFSAERPKGSFSTLEIQRTEQGDSAMYLCASSLDFGGDEQFFGPGTRLTVL.

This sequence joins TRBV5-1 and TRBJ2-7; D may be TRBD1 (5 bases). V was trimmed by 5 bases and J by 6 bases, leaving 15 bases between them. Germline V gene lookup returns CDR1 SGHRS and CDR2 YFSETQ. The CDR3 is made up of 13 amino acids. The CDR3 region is CASRNEGVSEQYF. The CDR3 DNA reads TGCGCCAGCAGAAACGAAGGGGTCAGCGAGCAGTACTTC.

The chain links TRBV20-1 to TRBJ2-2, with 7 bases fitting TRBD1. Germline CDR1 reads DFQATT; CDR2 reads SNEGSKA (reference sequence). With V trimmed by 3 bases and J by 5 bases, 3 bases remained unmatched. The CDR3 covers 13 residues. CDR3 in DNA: TGCAGTGCTAGTAGGGGGCTTACCGGGGAGCTGTTTTTT. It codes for CSASRGLTGELFF.

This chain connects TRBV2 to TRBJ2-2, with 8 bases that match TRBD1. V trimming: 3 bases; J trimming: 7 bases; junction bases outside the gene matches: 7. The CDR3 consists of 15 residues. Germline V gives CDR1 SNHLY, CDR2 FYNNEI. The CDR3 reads CASSDESGGNGELFF. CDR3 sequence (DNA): TGTGCCAGCAGTGACGAATCAGGGGGCAACGGGGAGCTGTTTTTT.

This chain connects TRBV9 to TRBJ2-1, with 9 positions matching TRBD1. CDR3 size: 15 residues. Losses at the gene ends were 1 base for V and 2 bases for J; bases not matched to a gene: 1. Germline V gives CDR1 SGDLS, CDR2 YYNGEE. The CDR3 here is CASSVTGGPYNEQFF. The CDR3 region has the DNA TGTGCCAGCAGCGTAACAGGGGGCCCCTACAATGAGCAGTTCTTC.

CDR3 residues: CASGSRRVMNTEAFF. CDR3 bases: TGTGCCAGCGGGTCCCGACGGGTCATGAACACTGAAGCTTTCTTT. V gene TRBV27 combines with J gene TRBJ1-1; D unclear. The CDR3 length is 15 residues. Per germline, CDR1 MNHEY and CDR2 SMNVEV (reference sequence). Trimming removed 8 bases from V and 0 bases from J, with 16 bases in between.

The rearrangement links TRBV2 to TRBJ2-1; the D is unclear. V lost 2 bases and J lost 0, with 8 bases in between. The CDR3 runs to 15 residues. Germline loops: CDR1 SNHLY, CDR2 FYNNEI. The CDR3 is CASSEIGSSYNEQFF. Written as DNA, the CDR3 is TGTGCCAGCAGTGAAATTGGTAGCTCCTACAATGAGCAGTTCTTC.

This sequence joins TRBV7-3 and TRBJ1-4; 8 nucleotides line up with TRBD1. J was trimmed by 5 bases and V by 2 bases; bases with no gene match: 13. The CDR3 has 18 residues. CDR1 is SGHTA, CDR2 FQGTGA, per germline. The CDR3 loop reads CASSLPTGVRPLNEKLFF. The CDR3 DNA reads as TGTGCCAGCAGCTTACCGACAGGGGTTAGGCCTTTAAATGAAAAACTGTTTTTT.

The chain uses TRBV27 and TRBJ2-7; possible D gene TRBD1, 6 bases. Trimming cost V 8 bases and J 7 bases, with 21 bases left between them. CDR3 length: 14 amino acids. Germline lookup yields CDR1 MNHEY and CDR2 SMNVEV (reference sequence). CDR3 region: CASGKGDQTGEQYF. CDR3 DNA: TGTGCCAGCGGGAAGGGGGATCAAACGGGGGAGCAGTACTTC.

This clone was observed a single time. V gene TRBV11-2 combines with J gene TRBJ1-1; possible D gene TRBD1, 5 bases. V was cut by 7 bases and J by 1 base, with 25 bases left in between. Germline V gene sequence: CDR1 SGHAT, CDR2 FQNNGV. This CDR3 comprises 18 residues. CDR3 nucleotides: TGTGCCAGCACCCCGGGTCTCCGGTCGGCAGGGCGGAACACTGAAGCTTTCTTT. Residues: CASTPGLRSAGRNTEAFF.

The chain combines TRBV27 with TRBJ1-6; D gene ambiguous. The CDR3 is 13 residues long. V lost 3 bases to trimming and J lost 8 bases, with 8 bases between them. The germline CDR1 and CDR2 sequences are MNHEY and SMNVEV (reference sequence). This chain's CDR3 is CASSFGSDSPLHF. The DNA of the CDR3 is TGTGCCAGCAGTTTCGGTTCGGATTCACCCCTCCACTTT.

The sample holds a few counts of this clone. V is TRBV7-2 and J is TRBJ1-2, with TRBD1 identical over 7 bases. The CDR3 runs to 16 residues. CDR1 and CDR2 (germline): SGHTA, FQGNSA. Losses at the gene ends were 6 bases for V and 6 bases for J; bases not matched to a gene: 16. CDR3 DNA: TGTGCCAGCAGTCCAAACCCCGGACAGGCCCCACATGGCTACACCTTC. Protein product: CASSPNPGQAPHGYTF.

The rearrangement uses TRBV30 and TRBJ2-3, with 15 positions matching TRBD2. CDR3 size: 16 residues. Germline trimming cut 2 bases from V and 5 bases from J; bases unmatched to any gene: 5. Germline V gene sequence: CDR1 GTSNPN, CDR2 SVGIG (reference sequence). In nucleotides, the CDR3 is TGTGCCTGGAGTCCCGGACTAGCGGGGGGGGGAGATACGCAGTATTTT. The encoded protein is CAWSPGLAGGGDTQYF.

The CDR3 nucleotides are TGTGCCAGCAGCTTAGCGGACAGATGGGATTCACCCCTCCACTTT. Translating gives CASSLADRWDSPLHF. This chain links TRBV7-9 with TRBJ1-6; a weak D match, TRBD1 (6 bases). The V gene's germline CDR1 is SEHNR and CDR2 FQNEAQ (reference sequence). CDR3 length equals 15 residues. Trimming took off 0 bases at V and 8 bases at J, with 11 bases between the two ends.

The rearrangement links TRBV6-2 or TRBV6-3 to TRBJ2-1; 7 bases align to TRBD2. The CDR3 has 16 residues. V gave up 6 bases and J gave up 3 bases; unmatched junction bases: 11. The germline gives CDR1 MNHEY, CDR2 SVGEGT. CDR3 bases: TGTGCCAGCAGCCCCCGTGGGGGGGTTGGCTACAATGAGCAGTTCTTC. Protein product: CASSPRGGVGYNEQFF.

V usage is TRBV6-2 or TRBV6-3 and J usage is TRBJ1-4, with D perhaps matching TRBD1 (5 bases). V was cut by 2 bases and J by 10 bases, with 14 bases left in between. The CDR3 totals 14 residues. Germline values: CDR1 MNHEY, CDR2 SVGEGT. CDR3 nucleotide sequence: TGTGCCAGCAGTTACAGGGGTGGATCTGGAAAACTGTTTTTT. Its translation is CASSYRGGSGKLFF.

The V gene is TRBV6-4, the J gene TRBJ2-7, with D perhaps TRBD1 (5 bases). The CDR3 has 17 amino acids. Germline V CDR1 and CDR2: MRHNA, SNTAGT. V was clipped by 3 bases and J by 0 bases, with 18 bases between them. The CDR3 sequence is CASSEPLTEWGSYEQYF. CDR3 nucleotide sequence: TGTGCCAGCAGTGAACCACTGACAGAGTGGGGCTCCTACGAGCAGTACTTC.

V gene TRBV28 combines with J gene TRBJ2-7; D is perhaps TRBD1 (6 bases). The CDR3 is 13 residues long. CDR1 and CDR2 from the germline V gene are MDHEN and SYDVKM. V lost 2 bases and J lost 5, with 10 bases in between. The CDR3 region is CASSLQGSHEQYF. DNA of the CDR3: TGTGCCAGCAGTTTACAGGGGTCACACGAGCAGTACTTC.

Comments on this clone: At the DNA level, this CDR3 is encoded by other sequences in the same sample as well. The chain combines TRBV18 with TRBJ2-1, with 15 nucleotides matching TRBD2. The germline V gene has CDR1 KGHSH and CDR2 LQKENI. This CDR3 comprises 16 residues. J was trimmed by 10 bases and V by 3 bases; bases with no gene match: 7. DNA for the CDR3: TGTGCCAGCTCACCCCGGACTAGCGGGGGGGCAGGGGAGCAGTTCTTC. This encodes CASSPRTSGGAGEQFF.

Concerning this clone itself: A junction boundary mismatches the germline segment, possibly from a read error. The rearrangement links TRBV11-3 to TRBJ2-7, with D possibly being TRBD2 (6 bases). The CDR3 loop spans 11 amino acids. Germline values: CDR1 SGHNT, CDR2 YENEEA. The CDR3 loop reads CANSFGGEQYF. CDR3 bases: TGTGCCAACAGCTTCGGGGGAGAGCAGTACTTC.

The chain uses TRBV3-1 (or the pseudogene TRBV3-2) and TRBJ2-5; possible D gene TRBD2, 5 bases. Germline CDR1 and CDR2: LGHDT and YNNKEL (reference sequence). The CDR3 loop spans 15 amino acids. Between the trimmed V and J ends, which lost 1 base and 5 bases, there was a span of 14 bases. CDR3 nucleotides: TGTGCCAGCAGCCAAGGTCTGAGGGCGCGGGAGACCCAGTACTTC. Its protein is CASSQGLRARETQYF.

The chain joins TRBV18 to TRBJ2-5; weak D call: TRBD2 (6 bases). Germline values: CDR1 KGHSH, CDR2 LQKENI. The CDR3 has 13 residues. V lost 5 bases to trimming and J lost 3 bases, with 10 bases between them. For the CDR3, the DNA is TGTGCCAGCTCATGGAGGGCCGAAGAGACCCAGTACTTC. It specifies CASSWRAEETQYF.

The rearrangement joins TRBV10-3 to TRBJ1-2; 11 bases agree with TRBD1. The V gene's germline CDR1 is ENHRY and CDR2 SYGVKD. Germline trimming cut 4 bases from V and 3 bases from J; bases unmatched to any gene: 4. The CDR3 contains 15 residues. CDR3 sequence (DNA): TGTGCCATCAGTGCTTGGGACAGGGGGGACTATGGCTACACCTTC. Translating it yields CAISAWDRGDYGYTF.

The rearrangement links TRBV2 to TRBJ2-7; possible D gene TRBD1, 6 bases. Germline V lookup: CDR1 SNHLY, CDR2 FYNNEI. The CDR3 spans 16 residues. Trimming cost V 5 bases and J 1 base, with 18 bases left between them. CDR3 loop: CASSHTGPEGSYEQYF. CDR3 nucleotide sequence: TGTGCCAGCAGTCATACAGGGCCCGAAGGATCCTACGAGCAGTACTTC.